This TCR beta chain was observed in a study of T-cell reconstitution after alpha-beta-depleted transplantation in children. It was with unique molecular identifiers that the TCRbeta library was prepared. One entry per CDR3 protein, called by TCRdb with MiXCR from the PCR reads. The table lists hundreds of thousands of distinct CDR3 sequences, over 9.5% of them singletons, with roughly 4% in the top ten. Unmatched junction bases numbered 5, after V lost 2 bases and J lost 1 base. Germline values: CDR1 SGHAT, CDR2 FQDESV (reference sequence). The CDR3 contains 18 residues. This clonotype showed up just a few times.

This specimen consisted of PBMCs from the stem cell graft donor, obtained from the stem cell graft. This chain links TRBV11-1 with TRBJ2-3, with TRBD2 matching over 14 bases. The source is a human donor who donated a stem cell graft to a child with acute myeloid leukemia. CDR3 region: CASSLRRLAGGGTDTQYF. In DNA form, the CDR3 reads TGTGCCAGCAGCTTAAGAAGACTAGCGGGAGGGGGCACAGATACGCAGTATTTT.